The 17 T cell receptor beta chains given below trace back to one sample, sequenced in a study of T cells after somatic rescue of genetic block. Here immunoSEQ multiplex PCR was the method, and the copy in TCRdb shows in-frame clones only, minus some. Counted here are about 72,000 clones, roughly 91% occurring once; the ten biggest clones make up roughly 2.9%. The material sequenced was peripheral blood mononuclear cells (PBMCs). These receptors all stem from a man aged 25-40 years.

The CDR3 sequence: CASSYGLAPGGTGELFF. DNA for the CDR3: TGTGCCAGCAGCTACGGACTAGCGCCCGGAGGAACCGGGGAGCTGTTTTTT. J is TRBJ2-2 and V is TRBV4-2; 9 bases line up with TRBD2. Per germline, CDR1 LGHNA and CDR2 YNFKEQ. The CDR3 has 17 residues. V lost 5 bases to trimming and J lost 5 bases; unmatched junction nucleotides: 12.

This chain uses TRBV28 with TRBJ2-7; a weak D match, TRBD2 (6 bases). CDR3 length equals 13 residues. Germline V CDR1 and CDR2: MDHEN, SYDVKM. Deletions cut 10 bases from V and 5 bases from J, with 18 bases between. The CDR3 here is CAISRRGLNEQYF. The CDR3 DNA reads TGTGCCATCTCACGGAGGGGCCTTAACGAGCAGTACTTC.

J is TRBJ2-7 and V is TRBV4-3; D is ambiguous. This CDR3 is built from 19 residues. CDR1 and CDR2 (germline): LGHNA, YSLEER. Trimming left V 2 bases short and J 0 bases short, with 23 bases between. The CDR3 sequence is CASSQLLNSLVGGSYEQYF. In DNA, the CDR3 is TGCGCCAGCAGCCAATTGCTGAACAGTCTGGTCGGCGGCTCCTACGAGCAGTACTTC.

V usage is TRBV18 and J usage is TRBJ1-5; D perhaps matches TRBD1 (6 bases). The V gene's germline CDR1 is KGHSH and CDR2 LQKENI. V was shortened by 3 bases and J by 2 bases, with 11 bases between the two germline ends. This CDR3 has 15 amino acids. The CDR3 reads CASSPGQNRNQPQHF. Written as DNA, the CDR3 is TGTGCCAGCTCACCCGGACAGAACCGCAATCAGCCCCAGCATTTT. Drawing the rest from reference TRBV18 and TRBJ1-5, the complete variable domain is NAGVMQNPRHLVRRRGQEARLRCSPMKGHSHVYWYRQLPEEGLKFMVYLQKENIIDESGMPKERFSAEFPKEGPSILRIQQVVRGDSAAYFCASSPGQNRNQPQHFGDGTRLSIL.

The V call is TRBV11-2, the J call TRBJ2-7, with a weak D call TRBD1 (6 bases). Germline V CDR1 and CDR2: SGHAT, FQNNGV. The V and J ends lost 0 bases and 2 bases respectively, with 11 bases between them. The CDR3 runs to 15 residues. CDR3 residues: CASSLEAGVAYEQYF. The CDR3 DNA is TGTGCCAGCAGCTTAGAGGCAGGGGTTGCCTACGAGCAGTACTTC.

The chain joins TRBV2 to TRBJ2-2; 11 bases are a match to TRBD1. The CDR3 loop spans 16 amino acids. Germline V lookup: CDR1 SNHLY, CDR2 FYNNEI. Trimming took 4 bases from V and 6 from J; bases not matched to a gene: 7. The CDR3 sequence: CASSGTGGVAAGELFF. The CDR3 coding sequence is TGTGCCAGCAGTGGGACAGGGGGCGTTGCTGCCGGGGAGCTGTTTTTT.

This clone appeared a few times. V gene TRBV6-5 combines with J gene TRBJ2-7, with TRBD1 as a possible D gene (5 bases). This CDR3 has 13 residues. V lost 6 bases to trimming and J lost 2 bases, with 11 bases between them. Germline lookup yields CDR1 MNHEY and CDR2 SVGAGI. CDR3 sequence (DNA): TGTGCCAGCAGCAAAGGGGAAACCTACGAGCAGTACTTC. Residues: CASSKGETYEQYF.

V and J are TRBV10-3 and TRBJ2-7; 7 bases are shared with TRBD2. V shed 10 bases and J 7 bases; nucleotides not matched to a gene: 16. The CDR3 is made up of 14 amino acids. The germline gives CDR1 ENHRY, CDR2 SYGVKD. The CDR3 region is CATGTLAVVEEQYF. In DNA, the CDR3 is TGTGCCACCGGCACCCTAGCGGTGGTGGAGGAGCAGTACTTC.

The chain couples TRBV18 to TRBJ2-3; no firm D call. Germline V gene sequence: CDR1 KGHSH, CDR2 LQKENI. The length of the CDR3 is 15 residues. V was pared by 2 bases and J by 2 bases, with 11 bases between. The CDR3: CASSPGTTNTDTQYF. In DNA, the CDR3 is TGTGCCAGCTCACCAGGCACAACAAACACAGATACGCAGTATTTT. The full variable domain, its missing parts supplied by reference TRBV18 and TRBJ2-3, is NAGVMQNPRHLVRRRGQEARLRCSPMKGHSHVYWYRQLPEEGLKFMVYLQKENIIDESGMPKERFSAEFPKEGPSILRIQQVVRGDSAAYFCASSPGTTNTDTQYFGPGTRLTVL.

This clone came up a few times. This CDR3 is CASIQRGANQPQHF. In DNA form, the CDR3 reads TGTGCCAGCATCCAGAGGGGGGCCAATCAGCCCCAGCATTTT. J is TRBJ1-5 and V is TRBV6-1; tentative D call: TRBD1 (6 bases). CDR1 is MNHNS and CDR2 is SASEGT in the germline V gene. The CDR3 contains 14 residues. V was trimmed by 7 bases and J by 3 bases, leaving 13 bases between them.

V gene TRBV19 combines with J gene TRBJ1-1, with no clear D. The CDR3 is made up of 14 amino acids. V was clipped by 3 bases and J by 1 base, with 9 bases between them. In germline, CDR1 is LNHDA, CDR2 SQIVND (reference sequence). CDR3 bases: TGTGCCAGTAGTATTTCTCCCTCGAACACTGAAGCTTTCTTT. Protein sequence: CASSISPSNTEAFF.

In DNA form, the CDR3 reads TGTGCCACTCGCGAGGCGGGGGAGTACTACGAGCAGTACTTC. Translating it yields CATREAGEYYEQYF. V usage is TRBV19 and J usage is TRBJ2-7; 7 bases align to TRBD2. The CDR3 is 14 residues long. Losses at the gene ends were 10 bases for V and 3 bases for J; bases not matched to a gene: 12. The germline V gene encodes CDR1 LNHDA and CDR2 SQIVND (reference sequence).

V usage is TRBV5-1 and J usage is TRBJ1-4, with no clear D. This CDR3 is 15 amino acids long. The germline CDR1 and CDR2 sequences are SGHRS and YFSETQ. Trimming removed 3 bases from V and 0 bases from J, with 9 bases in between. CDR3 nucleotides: TGCGCCAGCAGCTCAGAAATTGCAACTAATGAAAAACTGTTTTTT. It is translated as CASSSEIATNEKLFF.

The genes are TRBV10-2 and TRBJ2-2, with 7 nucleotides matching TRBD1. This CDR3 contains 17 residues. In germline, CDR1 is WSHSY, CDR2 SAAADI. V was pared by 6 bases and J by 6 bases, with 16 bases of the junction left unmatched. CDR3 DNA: TGCGCCAGCAGACGCTCCGGACAGGTGAAATTATCCGGGGAGCTGTTTTTT. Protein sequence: CASRRSGQVKLSGELFF.

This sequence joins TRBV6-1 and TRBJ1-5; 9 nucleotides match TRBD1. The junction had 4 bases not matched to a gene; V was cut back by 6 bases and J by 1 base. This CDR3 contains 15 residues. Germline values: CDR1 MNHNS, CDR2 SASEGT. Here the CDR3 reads CASRRDRESNQPQHF. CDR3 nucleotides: TGTGCCAGCAGGAGGGACAGGGAGAGCAATCAGCCCCAGCATTTT.

The CDR3 protein is CASSPTGGSGANVLTF. In DNA form, the CDR3 reads TGCGCCAGCAGTCCGACAGGGGGCTCTGGGGCCAACGTCCTGACTTTC. The chain combines TRBV5-1 with TRBJ2-6; 9 bases are shared with TRBD1. V trimming: 5 bases; J trimming: 0 bases; junction bases outside the gene matches: 3. The CDR3 has 16 amino acids. Germline CDR1 reads SGHRS; CDR2 reads YFSETQ.

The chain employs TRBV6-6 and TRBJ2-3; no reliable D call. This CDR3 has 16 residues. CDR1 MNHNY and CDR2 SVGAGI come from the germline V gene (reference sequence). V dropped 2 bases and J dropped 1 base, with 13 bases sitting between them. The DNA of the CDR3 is TGTGCCAGCAGTTACGGAGCCCTCACGGGCACAGATACGCAGTATTTT. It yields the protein CASSYGALTGTDTQYF.